This T cell receptor beta chain came from a study of blood T cell repertoires in COVID-19. Study at large: Whether acute or convalescent, the COVID-19 samples came from the United States, Italy and Spain. Nucleic acid was either cDNA or gDNA, and it came from T cells, B-cell-depleted T cells, or PBMCs.

In the authors' workflow: The authors estimated nucleated cell counts from reference gene primer amplification. Generated by immunoSEQ multiplex PCR, the TCRdb table keeps only in-frame clones and is missing some. The V and J calls and clone size are taken from that table; D and trimming were inferred from the DNA. The sample contains about 150,000 clones, around 89% of which appear only once. Sequenced sample: peripheral blood. This sequence originates from a man aged 55 to 70 with active or convalescent COVID-19.

CDR3 residues: CASGADSNQPQHF. CDR3 sequence (DNA): TGTGCCAGCGGAGCGGATAGCAATCAGCCCCAGCATTTT. The chain joins TRBV2 to TRBJ1-5; the D is unclear. The CDR3 extends over 13 amino acids. Germline-derived CDR1 and CDR2 are SNHLY and FYNNEI. V lost 8 bases to trimming and J lost 0 bases, with 8 bases between them.